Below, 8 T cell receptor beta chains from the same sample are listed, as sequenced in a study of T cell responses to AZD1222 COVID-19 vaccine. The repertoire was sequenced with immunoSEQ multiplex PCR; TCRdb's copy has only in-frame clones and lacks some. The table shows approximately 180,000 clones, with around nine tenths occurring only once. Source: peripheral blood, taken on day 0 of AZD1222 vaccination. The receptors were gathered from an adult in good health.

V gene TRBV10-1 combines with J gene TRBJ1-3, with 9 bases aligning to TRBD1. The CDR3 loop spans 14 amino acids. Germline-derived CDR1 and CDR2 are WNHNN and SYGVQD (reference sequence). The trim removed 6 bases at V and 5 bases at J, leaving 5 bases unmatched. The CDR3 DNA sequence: TGCGCCAGCAGCCCTGACAGGGGGAGAAACACCATATATTTT. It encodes CASSPDRGRNTIYF.

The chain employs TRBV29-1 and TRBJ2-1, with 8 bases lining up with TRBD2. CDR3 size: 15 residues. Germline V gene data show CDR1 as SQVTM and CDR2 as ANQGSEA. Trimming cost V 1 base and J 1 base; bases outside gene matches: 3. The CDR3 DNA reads TGCAGCGTTGAAGGGACTAGCAATTCCTACAATGAGCAGTTCTTC. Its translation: CSVEGTSNSYNEQFF.

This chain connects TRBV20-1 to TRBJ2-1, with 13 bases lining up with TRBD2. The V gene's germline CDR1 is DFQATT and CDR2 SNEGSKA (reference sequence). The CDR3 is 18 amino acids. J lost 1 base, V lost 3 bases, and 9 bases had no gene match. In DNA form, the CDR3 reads TGCAGTGCTAGTGCTGGGGGACTAGCGGGGACTTCCTACAATGAGCAGTTCTTC. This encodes CSASAGGLAGTSYNEQFF.

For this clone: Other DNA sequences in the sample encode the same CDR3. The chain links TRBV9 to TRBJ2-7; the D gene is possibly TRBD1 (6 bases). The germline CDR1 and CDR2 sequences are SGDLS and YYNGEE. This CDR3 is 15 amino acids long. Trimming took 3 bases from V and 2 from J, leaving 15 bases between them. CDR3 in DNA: TGTGCCAGCAGCGGAGGGGCAGGGACAACCTACGAGCAGTACTTC. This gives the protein CASSGGAGTTYEQYF. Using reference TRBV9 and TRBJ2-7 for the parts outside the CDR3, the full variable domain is DSGVTQTPKHLITATGQRVTLRCSPRSGDLSVYWYQQSLDQGLQFLIQYYNGEERAKGNILERFSAQQFPDLHSELNLSSLELGDSALYFCASSGGAGTTYEQYFGPGTRLTVT.

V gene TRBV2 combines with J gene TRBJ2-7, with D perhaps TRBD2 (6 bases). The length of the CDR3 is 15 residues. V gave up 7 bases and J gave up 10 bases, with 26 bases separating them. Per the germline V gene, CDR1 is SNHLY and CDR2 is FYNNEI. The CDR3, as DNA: TGTGCCAGCACCTTAAGGGAGTCGGGACTCATCGCCCAGTACTTC. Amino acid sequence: CASTLRESGLIAQYF. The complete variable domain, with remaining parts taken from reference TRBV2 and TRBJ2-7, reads EPEVTQTPSHQVTQMGQEVILRCVPISNHLYFYWYRQILGQKVEFLVSFYNNEISEKSEIFDDQFSVERPDGSNFTLKIRSTKLEDSAMYFCASTLRESGLIAQYFGPGTRLTVT.

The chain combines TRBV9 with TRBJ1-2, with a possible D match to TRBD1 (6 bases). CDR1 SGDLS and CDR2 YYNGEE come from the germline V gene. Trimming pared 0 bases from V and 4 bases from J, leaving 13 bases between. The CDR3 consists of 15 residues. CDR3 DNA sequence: TGTGCCAGCAGCGTAGCTCCAGGGGAGGGCTATGGCTACACCTTC. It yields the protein CASSVAPGEGYGYTF.

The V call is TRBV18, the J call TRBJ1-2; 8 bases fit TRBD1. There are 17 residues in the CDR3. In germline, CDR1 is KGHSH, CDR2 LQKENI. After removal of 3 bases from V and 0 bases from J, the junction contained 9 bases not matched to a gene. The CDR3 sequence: CASSPRDRTHANYGYTF. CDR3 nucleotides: TGTGCCAGCTCACCCCGGGACAGGACCCATGCTAACTATGGCTACACCTTC.

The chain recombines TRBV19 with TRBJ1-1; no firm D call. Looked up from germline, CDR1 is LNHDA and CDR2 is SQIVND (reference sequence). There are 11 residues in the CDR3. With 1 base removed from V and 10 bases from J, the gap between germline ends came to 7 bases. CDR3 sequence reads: CASSIGRSAFF. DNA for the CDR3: TGTGCCAGTAGTATAGGGCGCTCAGCTTTCTTT. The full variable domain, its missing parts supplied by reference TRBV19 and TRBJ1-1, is DGGITQSPKYLFRKEGQNVTLSCEQNLNHDAMYWYRQDPGQGLRLIYYSQIVNDFQKGDIAEGYSVSREKKESFPLTVTSAQKNPTAFYLCASSIGRSAFFGQGTRLTVV.